This T cell receptor (beta chain) originates from a study of spatial heterogeneity in lung cancer (dated by TCRdb to about 2019). Regarding the research as a whole: More beta-chain than alpha-chain transcripts were consistently detected, likely reflecting higher beta-chain transcript abundance. A strong correlation was found between TCR transcript counts in tumor regions and a T cell transcriptional module score from matched bulk RNA-seq. In the raw uncorrected reads, each unique combination of TCR and UMI appeared more than ten times on average. Nonsynonymous mutation counts, determined by whole-exome sequencing of tumor tissue, were related to features of the TCR repertoire. TCR alpha and beta repertoires were quantitatively compared across multiple tumor regions, matched nontumor lung and blood in non-small cell lung cancer. Both alpha and beta chains were TCR-sequenced in a few hundred tumor regions, around 65 matched nontumor lung samples and around 54 PBMC samples obtained at surgery.

Results the study describes overall, beyond this receptor: Additional single-cell paired TCR alpha and beta sequencing was considered necessary to confirm, at a functional level, the hypothesis that regional TCRs recognize regional mutations. TCR-seq coverage of tumor T cells was estimated at only 7% to 8.5% for alpha chains and about 14% for beta chains. The count of ubiquitous expanded TCRs correlated with the count of ubiquitous nonsynonymous mutations, and the count of regional expanded TCRs correlated with the count of regional nonsynonymous mutations. A correlation was observed between the number of expanded intratumoral alpha and beta TCRs and the tumor nonsynonymous mutation count.

V trim: 7 bases; J trim: 2 bases; unmatched bases: 6. Based on the germline V gene, the CDR1 and CDR2 sequences are MDHEN and SYDVKM. Reading from cysteine to phenylalanine, the CDR3 counts 14 amino acids. This entry keeps only the CDR3 DNA: 42 bases, framed from base 1. The label giving this sample's time point can be read as: sample taken at primary tumor resection. The donors were some 76 patients from the lung TRACERx cohort who had early-stage, untreated non-small cell lung cancer. Whole RNA extracted from tumor and nontumor lung tissue, or from cryopreserved PBMC samples, was used for TCR sequencing without cell sorting. A patient was chosen for TCR sequencing only when enough RNA was available from at least two tumor regions. Before selection, tumor and adjacent nontumor lung specimens were reviewed by a lung pathologist. This clonotype was counted only a few times. Its specific antigen is unknown. No qualities accompany the bases; no much larger clone lies one base away.

The library was made by 5' RACE. Sequencing took place on a NextSeq 500. The TCR library protocol attached a unique molecular identifier to each TCR cDNA molecule to allow correction of PCR and sequencing errors. The paper's data handling went like this. Decombinator tools were used for TCR identification, UMI-based error correction and CDR3 extraction. TCRs above a frequency of 2 per 1,000, corresponding to the top 1% of the tumor frequency distribution, were defined as expanded. Expanded tumor TCRs were classed as regional if statistically deemed absent (corrected P<0.05) from at least one tumor region, otherwise ubiquitous. Renyi diversity was computed with the R vegan package after each repertoire had been subsampled 100 times to 5,000 TCRs. CDR3 similarity networks were built from amino acid triplet string-kernel similarity, with CDR3s being connected when pairwise similarity was above 0.82. TCRdb trimmed public reads at Q25 via fastp, called clones via MiXCR and kept in-frame beta chains. Every distinct CDR3 protein forms one entry, paired with its most common genes and DNA. These V and J calls originate from TCRdb's pipeline instead of the authors' own analysis. The sample records 9,500 to 11,000 distinct CDR3 sequences, approximately 7.2% of which are singletons. The ten most abundant clones make up about 22% of the sample.

The clonotype was recovered from a female donor with early-stage non-small cell lung cancer. The input for sequencing was lung tumor tissue, taken at surgery. Recombination linked TRBV28 to TRBJ2-7, and 9 bases in between align with TRBD2. The CDR3 amino acid sequence is: CASIGAGGTYEQYF. In nucleotide form, the sequence is TGTGCCAGCATAGGGGCGGGGGGGACCTACGAGCAGTACTTC.